This TCR beta chain appears in the sequencing data of a study of T cells in Graves' hyperthyroidism and ophthalmopathy. The CDR3 is 20 residues long. V lost 7 bases, J lost 5 bases, and 18 bases stayed unmatched. Germline CDR1 reads KGHDR; CDR2 reads SFDVKD. Patients with ophthalmopathy all had a Clinical Activity Score of at least 3, a NOSPECS grade of at least 4 and duration under 3 months. RNA transcripts were the template for amplifying TCR beta CDR3 regions. TCR CDR3 underwent first-round RT-PCR with the HTBI primer set. MiXCR, applied by TCRdb to the multiplex PCR reads, yields one record per CDR3 protein. The repertoire holds approximately 690,000 distinct CDR3 sequences, around 21% seen once, with around a third in the top ten.

The gene calls are TRBV24-1 and TRBJ2-3, with 15 nucleotides matching TRBD2. Specimen: blood. This receptor was identified in a man aged 25 to 40 with Graves' ophthalmopathy. CDR3 protein: CATSFPGLAGGLSWEDTQYF. CDR3 sequence (DNA): TGTGCCACCAGCTTCCCGGGACTAGCGGGAGGATTGTCCTGGGAAGATACGCAGTATTTT.